Presented here are 9 T cell receptor beta chains from one specimen sequenced in a study of cytomegalovirus exposure and HLA in healthy donors. The PCR ran on 60 Vbeta and 13 Jbeta primers. Repertoires were generated with immunoSEQ multiplex PCR, while TCRdb's copy carries only in-frame clones and drops some. The data contain about 140,000 clones, approximately 80% of them singletons. Source material: PBMCs. The source is a man in his fifties in good health and CMV-seronegative.

This rearrangement joins TRBV10-1 to TRBJ1-1; D might be TRBD1 (5 bases). The germline V and J ends were trimmed by 2 bases and 5 bases, with 9 bases remaining between them. Germline V gene sequence: CDR1 WNHNN, CDR2 SYGVQD (reference sequence). The length of the CDR3 is 13 residues. The CDR3 nucleotides are TGCGCCAGCAGTGAGCGGGGGTGGACTGAAGCTTTCTTT. Amino acid sequence: CASSERGWTEAFF.

The chain recombines TRBV6-1 with TRBJ1-2; the match to TRBD1 covers 8 bases. Per the germline V gene, CDR1 is MNHNS and CDR2 is SASEGT. The CDR3 is 14 amino acids. Trimming removed 3 bases from V and 4 bases from J; junction bases left unmatched: 4. CDR3 amino acids: CASSEVTGVYGYTF. The CDR3 region has the DNA TGTGCCAGCAGTGAGGTGACAGGGGTCTATGGCTACACCTTC.

V is TRBV6-1 and J is TRBJ1-3; 7 nucleotides match TRBD1. CDR1 is MNHNS, CDR2 SASEGT, per germline. With V trimmed by 1 base and J by 2 bases, 5 bases remained unmatched. This CDR3 region has 16 residues. The CDR3 nucleotides are TGTGCCAGCAGTGAAGTGGCAGGGGGAGCTGGAAACACCATATATTTT. This translates into CASSEVAGGAGNTIYF.

This clone was picked up a small number of times. This chain joins TRBV2 and TRBJ1-2, with 9 bases aligning to TRBD1. Germline CDR1 SNHLY, CDR2 FYNNEI. The ends lost 8 bases at V and 1 base at J; junction bases unmatched: 8. The CDR3 has 15 amino acids. In nucleotides, the CDR3 is TGTGCCAGCCTTAGACAGACAGGGGGTAACTATGGCTACACCTTC. This gives the protein CASLRQTGGNYGYTF.

The rearrangement links TRBV27 to TRBJ2-1; D may be TRBD1 (6 bases). This CDR3 has 14 amino acids. Germline-derived CDR1 and CDR2 are MNHEY and SMNVEV (reference sequence). Trimming took 0 bases from V and 5 from J, leaving 8 bases between them. Written as DNA, the CDR3 is TGTGCCAGCAGTTTATCCACAGGGCACAATGAGCAGTTCTTC. It specifies CASSLSTGHNEQFF.

The V gene is TRBV28, the J gene TRBJ1-2; weak D call: TRBD1 (5 bases). This CDR3 comprises 15 residues. The V gene lost 5 bases and the J gene lost 1 base, with 14 bases spanning the gap. Looked up from germline, CDR1 is MDHEN and CDR2 is SYDVKM. The CDR3 coding sequence is TGTGCCAGCAGTCCCGCGTTGGGGGGTAACTATGGCTACACCTTC. It specifies CASSPALGGNYGYTF.

In its sample, this clone was seen once. J is TRBJ2-7 and V is TRBV10-1; a possible D gene is TRBD2 (5 bases). CDR3 length: 15 amino acids. Per the germline V gene, CDR1 is WNHNN and CDR2 is SYGVQD (reference sequence). V was shortened by 4 bases and J by 2 bases, with 15 bases between the two germline ends. CDR3 residues: CASSGGGLMTYEQYF. As DNA, the CDR3 is TGCGCCAGCAGTGGCGGCGGGTTGATGACCTACGAGCAGTACTTC.

This clone was detected only once. The chain has TRBV30 and TRBJ1-5; TRBD1 is a possible D gene (5 bases). Deletions cut 0 bases from V and 5 bases from J, with 11 bases between. The CDR3 has 14 residues. Germline V gives CDR1 GTSNPN, CDR2 SVGIG (reference sequence). The CDR3 DNA sequence: TGTGCCTGGAGTGTAACGGCGACAGATCAGCCCCAGCATTTT. This encodes CAWSVTATDQPQHF. Together with reference TRBV30 and TRBJ1-5, the CDR3 gives the full variable domain: SQTIHQWPATLVQPVGSPLSLECTVEGTSNPNLYWYRQAAGRGLQLLFYSVGIGQISSEVPQNLSASRPQDRQFILSSKKLLLSDSGFYLCAWSVTATDQPQHFGDGTRLSIL.

The V call is TRBV27, the J call TRBJ2-7; D is unclear. The germline V gene encodes CDR1 MNHEY and CDR2 SMNVEV (reference sequence). The V gene lost 2 bases and the J gene lost 12 bases, with 11 bases spanning the gap. The CDR3 totals 11 residues. CDR3 residues: CASSLMSRWYF. The CDR3 DNA follows: TGTGCCAGCAGTTTAATGAGCCGGTGGTACTTC.